These 30 T cell receptor beta chains were sequenced from one sample in a study of blood T cell repertoires in COVID-19. Repertoires were generated with immunoSEQ multiplex PCR, while TCRdb's copy carries only in-frame clones and drops some. The profile shows 330,000 or so clones, around nine tenths of them singletons. Material for sequencing was PBMCs or T cells enriched from blood (not recorded which). The receptor source for this set is a woman aged 25 to 45 who had been exposed to COVID-19.

V is TRBV6-6 and J is TRBJ1-5, with TRBD1 matching over 7 bases. Germline V CDR1 and CDR2: MNHNY, SVGAGI (reference sequence). The CDR3 loop spans 17 amino acids. V shed 5 bases and J 0 bases; nucleotides not matched to a gene: 10. CDR3 amino acids: CASSPGTAIYSNQPQHF. The CDR3 nucleotides are TGTGCCAGCAGTCCCGGGACAGCCATTTATAGCAATCAGCCCCAGCATTTT.

The V and J genes are TRBV24-1 and TRBJ2-2; 8 nucleotides align to TRBD1. Per germline, CDR1 KGHDR and CDR2 SFDVKD. J lost 6 bases, V lost 3 bases, and 5 bases had no gene match. The CDR3 is 15 amino acids. CDR3 amino acids: CATSDRQGFSGELFF. CDR3 DNA: TGTGCCACCAGTGATCGACAGGGGTTTTCCGGGGAGCTGTTTTTT.

V and J are TRBV9 and TRBJ1-6; 8 bases are shared with TRBD1. Trimming cost V 4 bases and J 9 bases; bases outside gene matches: 6. Looked up from germline, CDR1 is SGDLS and CDR2 is YYNGEE. The CDR3 covers 14 residues. The CDR3 bases are TGTGCCAGCAGCACAGGGGGTTCGAGTTCACCCCTCCACTTT. It codes for CASSTGGSSSPLHF.

The rearrangement uses TRBV28 and TRBJ2-7; 10 bases fit TRBD2. The CDR3 consists of 17 residues. CDR1 and CDR2 from the germline V gene are MDHEN and SYDVKM. V gave up 5 bases and J gave up 1 base; unmatched junction bases: 11. CDR3: CASSGLIGTSESYEQYF. The CDR3 DNA sequence: TGTGCCAGCAGTGGGCTTATAGGGACTAGCGAGTCCTACGAGCAGTACTTC.

The rearrangement uses TRBV11-3 and TRBJ1-3; no firm D call. The germline V gene encodes CDR1 SGHNT and CDR2 YENEEA. The length of the CDR3 is 15 residues. Trimming pared 3 bases from V and 1 base from J, leaving 10 bases between. The CDR3, as DNA: TGTGCCAGCAGCTTCGGTCAATATTCTGGAAACACCATATATTTT. Residues: CASSFGQYSGNTIYF.

The rearrangement links TRBV13 to TRBJ2-3; D possibly corresponds to TRBD2 (5 bases). Per germline, CDR1 PRHDT and CDR2 FYEKMQ (reference sequence). V lost 1 base and J 6 bases, leaving 14 bases between the germline ends. The CDR3 is 15 amino acids. In DNA, the CDR3 is TGTGCCAGCAGCTTAGTGGACTCCCTCCGGGATACGCAGTATTTT. Translated: CASSLVDSLRDTQYF.

This chain links TRBV27 with TRBJ2-6, with 9 bases that match TRBD1. Germline values: CDR1 MNHEY, CDR2 SMNVEV (reference sequence). This CDR3 is 17 amino acids long. V lost 5 bases and J lost 2; bases outside the gene matches: 7. This chain's CDR3 is CASSNPWTGAGANVLTF. CDR3 in DNA: TGTGCCAGCAGTAACCCGTGGACAGGGGCTGGGGCCAACGTCCTGACTTTC.

The rearrangement links TRBV29-1 to TRBJ1-2; maybe TRBD1 (5 bases). V lost 3 bases and J 5 bases, leaving 10 bases between the germline ends. In germline, CDR1 is SQVTM, CDR2 ANQGSEA. This CDR3 has 12 residues. The CDR3 reads CSVEHRPYGYTF. The CDR3, as DNA: TGCAGCGTTGAGCACAGGCCATATGGCTACACCTTC.

This chain uses TRBV7-9 with TRBJ1-6, with TRBD1 matching 8 bases. The V segment lost 6 bases and the J segment 9 bases; nucleotides outside the gene matches: 10. This CDR3 has 15 residues. From germline, CDR1 is SEHNR and CDR2 FQNEAQ (reference sequence). The CDR3 loop is CASRQADRVSSPLHF. DNA of the CDR3: TGTGCCAGCAGGCAAGCGGACAGGGTCAGTTCACCCCTCCACTTT.

The chain recombines TRBV5-8 with TRBJ1-5; maybe TRBD1 (5 bases). CDR3 length: 15 residues. Deletions cut 4 bases from V and 0 bases from J, with 11 bases between. Germline V CDR1 and CDR2: SGHTS, YDEGEE. The CDR3 region is CASSERQYSNQPQHF. The CDR3 DNA sequence: TGTGCCAGCAGCGAAAGACAGTATAGCAATCAGCCCCAGCATTTT.

V gene TRBV2 combines with J gene TRBJ1-6, with TRBD1 matching 7 bases. Trimming removed 6 bases from V and 7 bases from J; junction bases left unmatched: 12. Germline V lookup: CDR1 SNHLY, CDR2 FYNNEI. The CDR3 is 16 amino acids. The CDR3 sequence is CASRVDRVVPNSPLHF. The CDR3 DNA follows: TGTGCCAGCAGGGTTGACAGGGTAGTTCCGAATTCACCCCTCCACTTT.

This chain connects TRBV28 to TRBJ2-3; no clear D. With 5 bases removed from V and 1 base from J, the gap between germline ends came to 22 bases. The germline CDR1 and CDR2 sequences are MDHEN and SYDVKM. CDR3 size: 18 residues. In DNA form, the CDR3 reads TGTGCCAGCAGTCAACATCAGACAAGGCTACGTGGCACAGATACGCAGTATTTT. Protein sequence: CASSQHQTRLRGTDTQYF.

J is TRBJ1-5 and V is TRBV29-1; D may be TRBD1 (5 bases). Trimming pared 6 bases from V and 6 bases from J, leaving 12 bases between. Looked up from germline, CDR1 is SQVTM and CDR2 is ANQGSEA. The CDR3 spans 12 residues. CDR3 amino acids: CSVGDLGQPQHF. The CDR3 nucleotides read TGCAGCGTGGGGGACTTGGGTCAGCCCCAGCATTTT.

The rearrangement uses TRBV7-2 and TRBJ2-5; the match to TRBD2 covers 7 bases. Germline CDR1 and CDR2: SGHTA and FQGNSA. This CDR3 is 17 amino acids long. V trimming: 0 bases; J trimming: 2 bases; junction bases outside the gene matches: 9. In DNA, the CDR3 is TGTGCCAGCAGCTTAGCGCCGGTTGGGAGGGCGCAAGAGACCCAGTACTTC. Its protein is CASSLAPVGRAQETQYF.

J is TRBJ2-5 and V is TRBV5-1, with TRBD1 as a possible D gene (6 bases). CDR3 size: 14 residues. V lost 4 bases and J 2 bases, leaving 12 bases between the germline ends. Germline V gives CDR1 SGHRS, CDR2 YFSETQ. The CDR3 DNA reads TGCGCCAGCAGCCCCCAGGGGCAGCAAGAGACCCAGTACTTC. Translating it yields CASSPQGQQETQYF. The whole variable domain, filled in from reference TRBV5-1 and TRBJ2-5, reads KAGVTQTPRYLIKTRGQQVTLSCSPISGHRSVSWYQQTPGQGLQFLFEYFSETQRNKGNFPGRFSGRQFSNSRSEMNVSTLELGDSALYLCASSPQGQQETQYFGPGTRLLVL.

The chain couples TRBV25-1 to TRBJ1-1, with D hard to call. The ends were cut back, 2 bases at V and 0 bases at J, with 10 bases in the middle. The CDR3 consists of 15 residues. CDR1 and CDR2 (germline): MGHDK, SYGVNS. The CDR3 loop reads CASSEEGHMNTEAFF. The DNA for the CDR3 is TGTGCCAGCAGTGAAGAGGGCCATATGAACACTGAAGCTTTCTTT.

V usage is TRBV9 and J usage is TRBJ2-3; D remains unclear. This CDR3 contains 16 residues. The V end was cut by 0 bases, the J end by 0 bases, with 11 bases between. Germline CDR1 and CDR2: SGDLS and YYNGEE. The CDR3 nucleotides are TGTGCCAGCAGCGTAGGTGTAGACACTAGCACAGATACGCAGTATTTT. It is translated as CASSVGVDTSTDTQYF.

The chain couples TRBV19 to TRBJ1-5; 10 bases line up with TRBD1. There are 15 residues in the CDR3. Germline lookup yields CDR1 LNHDA and CDR2 SQIVND (reference sequence). V lost 6 bases and J lost 6; bases outside the gene matches: 8. CDR3 sequence: CASRTTWTGGQPQHF. The CDR3 bases are TGTGCCAGTAGGACGACCTGGACAGGGGGTCAGCCCCAGCATTTT. Full variable domain (missing parts from reference TRBV19 and TRBJ1-5): DGGITQSPKYLFRKEGQNVTLSCEQNLNHDAMYWYRQDPGQGLRLIYYSQIVNDFQKGDIAEGYSVSREKKESFPLTVTSAQKNPTAFYLCASRTTWTGGQPQHFGDGTRLSIL.

The rearrangement joins TRBV7-9 to TRBJ1-4; a weak D match, TRBD1 (6 bases). The germline gives CDR1 SEHNR, CDR2 FQNEAQ (reference sequence). This CDR3 spans 17 amino acids. V lost 1 base to trimming and J lost 0 bases, with 12 bases between them. The chain's CDR3 is CASSLGGRPATNEKLFF. The CDR3 nucleotides are TGTGCCAGCAGCTTAGGGGGGCGTCCGGCAACTAATGAAAAACTGTTTTTT.

The chain combines TRBV15 with TRBJ2-4, with 10 nucleotides matching TRBD1. The CDR3 length is 15 residues. Unmatched junction bases numbered 9, after V lost 5 bases and J lost 8 bases. Germline V gene lookup returns CDR1 LNHNV and CDR2 YYDKDF (reference sequence). CDR3 residues: CATSLPGQGSYIQYF. The CDR3 DNA follows: TGTGCCACCAGCCTTCCGGGACAGGGGTCTTACATTCAGTACTTC.

This clone was seen a few times. The genes are TRBV10-2 and TRBJ2-1; TRBD2 is a possible D gene (6 bases). The CDR3 is made up of 13 amino acids. Trimming took off 7 bases at V and 3 bases at J, with 10 bases between the two ends. Germline loops: CDR1 WSHSY, CDR2 SAAADI. In DNA form, the CDR3 reads TGCGCCAGCAAGGCTAGCGTCTACAATGAGCAGTTCTTC. Its translation is CASKASVYNEQFF.

CDR3 nucleotide sequence: TGTGCCAGCAGCCCGGGACAGTTCCAGCCCCAGCATTTT. It encodes CASSPGQFQPQHF. The J gene is TRBJ1-5, the V gene TRBV13; 7 positions agree with TRBD1. Germline V gene data show CDR1 as PRHDT and CDR2 as FYEKMQ (reference sequence). The CDR3 consists of 13 residues. V trimming: 5 bases; J trimming: 7 bases; junction bases outside the gene matches: 5. Full variable domain (rest looked up from reference TRBV13 and TRBJ1-5): AAGVIQSPRHLIKEKRETATLKCYPIPRHDTVYWYQQGPGQDPQFLISFYEKMQSDKGSIPDRFSAQQFSDYHSELNMSSLELGDSALYFCASSPGQFQPQHFGDGTRLSIL.

The chain is built from TRBV3-1 (or the pseudogene TRBV3-2) and TRBJ2-2; D gene unclear. The CDR3 is 15 amino acids. V was cut by 4 bases and J by 1 base, with 10 bases left in between. The germline gives CDR1 LGHDT, CDR2 YNNKEL (reference sequence). The CDR3: CASSPAPGNTGELFF. The CDR3 region has the DNA TGTGCCAGCAGCCCCGCCCCGGGGAACACCGGGGAGCTGTTTTTT.

The chain joins TRBV30 to TRBJ1-3, with 7 nucleotides matching TRBD1. V shed 5 bases, J shed 1 base, and the junction held 5 bases outside the gene matches. The CDR3 length is 14 residues. Germline-derived CDR1 and CDR2 are GTSNPN and SVGIG (reference sequence). The CDR3 here is CAWERGRSGNTIYF. Written as DNA, the CDR3 is TGTGCCTGGGAGAGGGGGCGATCTGGAAACACCATATATTTT.

The chain joins TRBV7-6 to TRBJ1-1; D is possibly TRBD1 (6 bases). The V gene's germline CDR1 is SGHVS and CDR2 FNYEAQ. V was cut by 5 bases and J by 3 bases, with 25 bases left in between. CDR3 length: 18 amino acids. The CDR3 is CASSLESKGDTFHTEAFF. The CDR3 DNA is TGTGCCAGCAGCCTAGAATCAAAGGGGGACACCTTTCACACTGAAGCTTTCTTT.

This chain joins TRBV19 and TRBJ1-5, with TRBD1 matching 8 bases. The CDR3 is made up of 14 amino acids. Germline lookup yields CDR1 LNHDA and CDR2 SQIVND (reference sequence). Trimming cost V 10 bases and J 4 bases; bases outside gene matches: 9. The CDR3 reads CATSTGGGNQPQHF. In DNA form, the CDR3 reads TGTGCCACCAGTACAGGGGGTGGAAATCAGCCCCAGCATTTT.

The chain has TRBV6-6 and TRBJ1-6; TRBD1 matches at 9 bases. CDR3 size: 14 residues. With V trimmed by 6 bases and J by 6 bases, 3 bases remained unmatched. The germline gives CDR1 MNHNY, CDR2 SVGAGI (reference sequence). The DNA for the CDR3 is TGTGCCAGCAGAGGGACAGGGAGTAATTCACCCCTCCACTTT. It codes for CASRGTGSNSPLHF.

This chain links TRBV6-1 with TRBJ2-7; D is uncertain. Germline CDR1 and CDR2: MNHNS and SASEGT. Trimming shortened V by 5 bases and J by 2 bases, and 19 bases separated the two germline ends. There are 16 residues in the CDR3. Here the CDR3 DNA reads TGTGCCAGCAGTAAAGGTTATGAGTCTAAAACCTACGAGCAGTACTTC. It codes for CASSKGYESKTYEQYF.

Regarding this clone: One junction end disagrees with the germline gene, perhaps due to a read error. This rearrangement joins TRBV7-9 to TRBJ2-1, with TRBD2 as a possible D gene (6 bases). This CDR3 has 16 residues. Per the germline V gene, CDR1 is SEHNR and CDR2 is FQNEAQ (reference sequence). The CDR3 DNA follows: TGTGCCAGCAGCTTACGTAGCGGCTCCTCCGACAATGAGCAGTTCTTC. This sequence encodes CASSLRSGSSDNEQFF.

This chain joins TRBV27 and TRBJ2-7, with a possible D match to TRBD1 (6 bases). V lost 5 bases and J 3 bases, leaving 17 bases between the germline ends. The V gene's germline CDR1 is MNHEY and CDR2 SMNVEV (reference sequence). This CDR3 is 15 amino acids long. The CDR3 bases are TGTGCCAGCAGTCTCGCTGCCCGAGGGGGCTACGAGCAGTACTTC. This encodes CASSLAARGGYEQYF.